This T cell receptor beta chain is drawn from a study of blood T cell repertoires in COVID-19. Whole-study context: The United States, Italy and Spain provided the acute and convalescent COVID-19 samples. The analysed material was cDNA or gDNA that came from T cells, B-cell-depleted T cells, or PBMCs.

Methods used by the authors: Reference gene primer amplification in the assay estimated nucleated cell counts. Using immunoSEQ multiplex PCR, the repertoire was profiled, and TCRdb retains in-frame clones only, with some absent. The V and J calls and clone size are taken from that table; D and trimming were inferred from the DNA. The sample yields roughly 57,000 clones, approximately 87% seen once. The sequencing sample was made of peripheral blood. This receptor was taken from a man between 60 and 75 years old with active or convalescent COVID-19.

CDR3 DNA: TGTGCCAGCAGCCCCTTGGACAGGGTCTATGGCTACACCTTC. Translated, it gives CASSPLDRVYGYTF. V usage is TRBV7-9 and J usage is TRBJ1-2, with 8 bases fitting TRBD1. The CDR3 has 14 residues. V trimming: 5 bases; J trimming: 4 bases; junction bases outside the gene matches: 6. Per germline, CDR1 SEHNR and CDR2 FQNEAQ (reference sequence). The variable domain in full, with the rest retrieved from reference TRBV7-9 and TRBJ1-2, is DTGVSQNPRHKITKRGQNVTFRCDPISEHNRLYWYRQTLGQGPEFLTYFQNEAQLEKSRLLSDRFSAERPKGSFSTLEIQRTEQGDSAMYLCASSPLDRVYGYTFGSGTRLTVV.